The 31 T cell receptor beta chains given below trace back to one sample, sequenced in a study of cytomegalovirus exposure and HLA in healthy donors. The repertoire was sequenced with immunoSEQ multiplex PCR; TCRdb's copy has only in-frame clones and lacks some. The data contain fewer than 400,000 clones, approximately 91% of them singletons. The sequenced sample consisted of PBMCs. These receptors came from a man aged 30 to 39 in good health and CMV-seronegative.

The chain employs TRBV6-6 and TRBJ2-7; D is possibly TRBD1 (5 bases). Germline CDR1 MNHNY, CDR2 SVGAGI (reference sequence). Trimming removed 2 bases from V and 1 base from J, with 12 bases in between. The CDR3 is 15 amino acids. The CDR3 loop reads CASSYGAGKSYEQYF. The CDR3 DNA reads TGTGCCAGCAGTTACGGGGCAGGGAAGTCCTACGAGCAGTACTTC.

This chain links TRBV5-4 with TRBJ2-1, with D maybe TRBD2 (6 bases). Per the germline V gene, CDR1 is SGHNT and CDR2 is YYREEE (reference sequence). The CDR3 has 16 residues. V was clipped by 0 bases and J by 8 bases, with 18 bases between them. CDR3 region: CASSLGLQRGIDEQFF. In nucleotides, the CDR3 is TGTGCCAGCAGCTTGGGTCTACAGCGCGGGATTGATGAGCAGTTCTTC.

This clone was seen more than once but under ten times. V is TRBV27 and J is TRBJ2-2; TRBD1 might be the D (6 bases). Germline V lookup: CDR1 MNHEY, CDR2 SMNVEV (reference sequence). The CDR3 sequence is 14 residues long. V was shortened by 5 bases and J by 6 bases, with 13 bases between the two germline ends. CDR3 region: CASSNRVEAGELFF. The CDR3 DNA is TGTGCCAGCAGTAACAGGGTGGAGGCCGGGGAGCTGTTTTTT.

V and J are TRBV5-8 and TRBJ1-5; D is undetermined. This CDR3 spans 13 amino acids. CDR1 is SGHTS, CDR2 YDEGEE, per germline. V lost 6 bases and J lost 4, with 11 bases in between. DNA of the CDR3: TGTGCCAGCACCGGGTCTGGAAATCAGCCCCAGCATTTT. Encoded protein: CASTGSGNQPQHF.

The chain couples TRBV5-1 to TRBJ2-1; the D gene is possibly TRBD1 (6 bases). Trimming removed 7 bases from V and 3 bases from J, with 8 bases in between. CDR3 size: 12 residues. Per the germline V gene, CDR1 is SGHRS and CDR2 is YFSETQ. The CDR3 spells CASQTGYNEQFF. Here the CDR3 DNA reads TGCGCCAGCCAGACAGGCTACAATGAGCAGTTCTTC. Full variable domain (missing parts from reference TRBV5-1 and TRBJ2-1): KAGVTQTPRYLIKTRGQQVTLSCSPISGHRSVSWYQQTPGQGLQFLFEYFSETQRNKGNFPGRFSGRQFSNSRSEMNVSTLELGDSALYLCASQTGYNEQFFGPGTRLTVL.

The chain links TRBV18 to TRBJ2-2; D gene uncertain. Deletions cut 3 bases from V and 5 bases from J, with 7 bases between. The CDR3 loop spans 13 amino acids. The V gene's germline CDR1 is KGHSH and CDR2 LQKENI. The CDR3, as DNA: TGTGCCAGCTCACCGCGGCTTACCGGGGAGCTGTTTTTT. This gives the protein CASSPRLTGELFF.

This clone came up a few times. The gene calls are TRBV19 and TRBJ1-2, with D maybe TRBD1 (5 bases). CDR1 is LNHDA, CDR2 SQIVND, per germline (reference sequence). Trimming removed 2 bases from V and 8 bases from J, with 15 bases in between. There are 14 residues in the CDR3. The CDR3: CASSITGPFGGYTF. The CDR3 bases are TGTGCCAGTAGTATAACAGGCCCTTTCGGGGGCTACACCTTC.

This clone was seen only a few times. The chain uses TRBV6-5 and TRBJ2-5; 7 bases fit TRBD1. Germline V lookup: CDR1 MNHEY, CDR2 SVGAGI. J was trimmed by 1 base and V by 5 bases; bases with no gene match: 7. This CDR3 has 15 residues. The CDR3 region has the DNA TGTGCCAGCAGTACAGGGGTCTTTACCCAAGAGACCCAGTACTTC. Translated: CASSTGVFTQETQYF.

This clone appeared once. The chain joins TRBV6-6 to TRBJ2-1, with 10 bases lining up with TRBD2. The CDR3 spans 15 residues. CDR1 MNHNY and CDR2 SVGAGI come from the germline V gene (reference sequence). The V gene end was trimmed by 4 bases and the J gene end by 2 bases; junction bases not matched to a gene: 2. The CDR3, as DNA: TGTGCCAGCAGTTCGAGCGGGGGGGCCTACAATGAGCAGTTCTTC. Translated, it gives CASSSSGGAYNEQFF.

The J gene is TRBJ2-3, the V gene TRBV2, with 11 bases fitting TRBD2. Per the germline V gene, CDR1 is SNHLY and CDR2 is FYNNEI. V lost 4 bases, J lost 1 base, and 7 bases stayed unmatched. This CDR3 is built from 17 residues. In DNA form, the CDR3 reads TGTGCCAGCAGTGTGGATCAACTAGCGGGGGGCACAGATACGCAGTATTTT. Its protein is CASSVDQLAGGTDTQYF.

This clone was recorded once. The chain joins TRBV9 to TRBJ2-1, with D perhaps matching TRBD1 (6 bases). Per germline, CDR1 SGDLS and CDR2 YYNGEE. V dropped 0 bases and J dropped 9 bases, with 10 bases sitting between them. The CDR3 has 13 amino acids. The CDR3 coding sequence is TGTGCCAGCAGCGTAGCTGGGGGCGGTGAGCAGTTCTTC. Amino acid sequence: CASSVAGGGEQFF.

This chain connects TRBV11-2 to TRBJ1-3; a possible D gene is TRBD1 (5 bases). V shed 2 bases and J shed 0 bases, with 8 bases lying between them. From germline, CDR1 is SGHAT and CDR2 FQNNGV. CDR3 size: 15 residues. The CDR3 region is CASSLRGISGNTIYF. CDR3 in DNA: TGTGCCAGCAGCTTAAGGGGCATCTCTGGAAACACCATATATTTT.

CDR3 DNA sequence: TGTGCCAGCAGCCTCTTTCGGGGGGGCACAGATACGCAGTATTTT. Protein: CASSLFRGGTDTQYF. The chain links TRBV27 to TRBJ2-3, with 7 bases that match TRBD2. J was trimmed by 1 base and V by 6 bases; bases with no gene match: 7. CDR1 and CDR2 (germline): MNHEY, SMNVEV (reference sequence). The CDR3 spans 15 residues.

This chain links TRBV5-4 with TRBJ2-7; TRBD1 agrees at 8 bases. Trimming cost V 4 bases and J 0 bases; bases outside gene matches: 3. CDR3 length: 14 residues. Germline lookup yields CDR1 SGHNT and CDR2 YYREEE (reference sequence). The CDR3 reads CASSPDRASYEQYF. CDR3 bases: TGTGCCAGCAGCCCGGACAGGGCCTCCTACGAGCAGTACTTC.

The chain has TRBV29-1 and TRBJ1-1; D is uncertain. Trimming stripped 7 bases from V and 7 bases from J, with 28 bases between. The CDR3 is made up of 16 amino acids. The V gene's germline CDR1 is SQVTM and CDR2 ANQGSEA. The CDR3 here is CSGYLGGLVTTNEAFF. In DNA, the CDR3 is TGCAGCGGGTACCTAGGTGGTTTAGTGACTACGAATGAAGCTTTCTTT. The full variable domain, its missing parts supplied by reference TRBV29-1 and TRBJ1-1, is SAVISQKPSRDICQRGTSLTIQCQVDSQVTMMFWYRQQPGQSLTLIATANQGSEATYESGFVIDKFPISRPNLTFSTLTVSNMSPEDSSIYLCSGYLGGLVTTNEAFFGQGTRLTVV.

This chain connects TRBV9 to TRBJ2-1; unclear D gene. This CDR3 spans 17 amino acids. CDR1 is SGDLS, CDR2 YYNGEE, per germline. V was shortened by 2 bases and J by 0 bases, with 15 bases between the two germline ends. The CDR3 protein is CASSVLSVRSSYNEQFF. The CDR3 coding sequence is TGTGCCAGCAGCGTCCTGTCGGTGAGGAGCTCCTACAATGAGCAGTTCTTC.

The J gene is TRBJ2-7, the V gene TRBV11-2, with 8 bases fitting TRBD2. The CDR3 has 15 residues. V trimming: 5 bases; J trimming: 4 bases; junction bases outside the gene matches: 10. Germline loops: CDR1 SGHAT, CDR2 FQNNGV. CDR3 region: CASSTGGGHIYEQYF. The CDR3 region has the DNA TGTGCCAGCAGCACGGGCGGGGGGCATATTTACGAGCAGTACTTC.

To note about this clone: Distinct nucleotide sequences in the sample also encode this CDR3. This rearrangement joins TRBV18 to TRBJ1-1; unclear D gene. Trimming took off 3 bases at V and 1 base at J, with 9 bases between the two ends. This CDR3 has 14 residues. Germline loops: CDR1 KGHSH, CDR2 LQKENI. In nucleotides, the CDR3 is TGTGCCAGCTCACCTACAACGGGGAACACTGAAGCTTTCTTT. Translation: CASSPTTGNTEAFF. The variable domain in full, with the rest retrieved from reference TRBV18 and TRBJ1-1, is NAGVMQNPRHLVRRRGQEARLRCSPMKGHSHVYWYRQLPEEGLKFMVYLQKENIIDESGMPKERFSAEFPKEGPSILRIQQVVRGDSAAYFCASSPTTGNTEAFFGQGTRLTVV.

This chain uses TRBV5-6 with TRBJ1-6, with TRBD1 matching 8 bases. CDR1 and CDR2 from the germline V gene are SGHDT and YYEEEE. CDR3 size: 14 residues. V lost 6 bases, J lost 8 bases, and 7 bases stayed unmatched. The CDR3 region has the DNA TGTGCCAGCAAGTTGGGACAGGCTTATTCACCCCTCCACTTT. Its protein is CASKLGQAYSPLHF.

The gene calls are TRBV7-6 and TRBJ1-1, with D perhaps matching TRBD1 (5 bases). Trimming cost V 3 bases and J 0 bases, with 8 bases left between them. The CDR3 is 14 amino acids. Germline-derived CDR1 and CDR2 are SGHVS and FNYEAQ. Written as DNA, the CDR3 is TGTGCCAGCAGCTTGGACACCTTGAACACTGAAGCTTTCTTT. Its protein is CASSLDTLNTEAFF. Together with reference TRBV7-6 and TRBJ1-1, the CDR3 gives the full variable domain: GAGVSQSPRYKVTKRGQDVALRCDPISGHVSLYWYRQALGQGPEFLTYFNYEAQQDKSGLPNDRFSAERPEGSISTLTIQRTEQRDSAMYRCASSLDTLNTEAFFGQGTRLTVV.

The chain is built from TRBV5-5 and TRBJ2-3, with 12 bases identical to TRBD2. The germline V gene has CDR1 SGHKS and CDR2 YYEKEE (reference sequence). There are 16 residues in the CDR3. V lost 3 bases and J lost 5; bases outside the gene matches: 7. The CDR3 DNA reads TGTGCCAGCAGCTCTCTAGCGGGGGGGCCGGGAGATACGCAGTATTTT. Amino acid sequence: CASSSLAGGPGDTQYF.

J is TRBJ2-3 and V is TRBV7-2; TRBD2 matches at 12 bases. V shed 3 bases and J 3 bases; nucleotides not matched to a gene: 4. The CDR3 covers 16 residues. From germline, CDR1 is SGHTA and CDR2 FQGNSA. The chain's CDR3 is CASSLPLAGGTDTQYF. DNA for the CDR3: TGTGCCAGCAGCTTGCCACTAGCGGGGGGAACAGATACGCAGTATTTT.

The chain is built from TRBV6-5 and TRBJ1-1; D may be TRBD1 (6 bases). The ends were cut back, 6 bases at V and 4 bases at J, with 12 bases in the middle. CDR3 length: 13 residues. From germline, CDR1 is MNHEY and CDR2 SVGAGI. For the CDR3, the DNA is TGTGCCAGCAGAAGAGGACAGTTCACTGAAGCTTTCTTT. Translation: CASRRGQFTEAFF.

The genes are TRBV5-8 and TRBJ1-5, with D perhaps matching TRBD1 (6 bases). CDR3 size: 14 residues. Trimming cost V 2 bases and J 4 bases, with 10 bases left between them. The germline gives CDR1 SGHTS, CDR2 YDEGEE. The CDR3 coding sequence is TGTGCCAGCAGCTTTTTCAGGGGAAATCAGCCCCAGCATTTT. It codes for CASSFFRGNQPQHF.

The chain uses TRBV9 and TRBJ1-1, with a possible D match to TRBD1 (5 bases). V was pared by 3 bases and J by 1 base, with 16 bases between. This CDR3 comprises 16 residues. CDR1 and CDR2 (germline): SGDLS, YYNGEE. DNA for the CDR3: TGTGCCAGCAGCGCCCTAGGCGCGGGGCCGAACACTGAAGCTTTCTTT. This codes for CASSALGAGPNTEAFF.

This chain connects TRBV7-6 to TRBJ1-1, with 7 bases matching TRBD1. The V segment lost 3 bases and the J segment 2 bases; nucleotides outside the gene matches: 3. Germline lookup yields CDR1 SGHVS and CDR2 FNYEAQ. The CDR3 contains 14 residues. CDR3 region: CASSLGDSNTEAFF. CDR3 sequence (DNA): TGTGCCAGCAGCTTGGGGGACAGTAACACTGAAGCTTTCTTT.

The rearrangement links TRBV11-2 to TRBJ1-5; 9 bases are shared with TRBD1. The CDR3 runs 18 residues. Germline CDR1 reads SGHAT; CDR2 reads FQNNGV. The ends lost 0 bases at V and 4 bases at J; junction bases unmatched: 10. This CDR3 reads CASSLEKGQGHSNQPQHF. DNA for the CDR3: TGTGCCAGCAGCTTAGAAAAGGGACAGGGCCATTCAAATCAGCCCCAGCATTTT.

In its sample, this clone was seen a few times. This chain uses TRBV4-1 with TRBJ1-2; 9 bases line up with TRBD1. J lost 3 bases, V lost 3 bases, and 5 bases had no gene match. From germline, CDR1 is MGHRA and CDR2 YSYEKL. This CDR3 comprises 15 residues. CDR3 in DNA: TGCGCCAGCAGCCAGGGGACAGGGCAACACTATGGCTACACCTTC. Its translation is CASSQGTGQHYGYTF.

V is TRBV11-2 and J is TRBJ2-1, with D perhaps TRBD2 (6 bases). The CDR3 is 12 amino acids. V was cut by 3 bases and J by 6 bases, with 6 bases left in between. CDR1 is SGHAT and CDR2 is FQNNGV in the germline V gene. The CDR3 protein is CASSFSGNEQFF. DNA for the CDR3: TGTGCCAGCAGCTTTAGCGGCAATGAGCAGTTCTTC.

The rearrangement uses TRBV29-1 and TRBJ2-7; possibly TRBD1 for D (6 bases). The CDR3 has 14 residues. Germline CDR1 reads SQVTM; CDR2 reads ANQGSEA. Trimming stripped 7 bases from V and 6 bases from J, with 22 bases between. DNA for the CDR3: TGCAGCGCCTGCCGGGACACCTTGTTTTGCGAGCAGTACTTC. Residues: CSACRDTLFCEQYF.

As concerns this clone: Other nucleotide sequences from this sample produce the same CDR3. V usage is TRBV27 and J usage is TRBJ1-2; a weak D match, TRBD1 (6 bases). The CDR3 spans 12 residues. Germline V CDR1 and CDR2: MNHEY, SMNVEV (reference sequence). Trimming removed 2 bases at V and 8 bases at J, with 9 bases between. The CDR3 region has the DNA TGTGCCAGCAGTTTAACAGGGAAAGGCTACACCTTC. Translating it yields CASSLTGKGYTF.